The rows below give T cell receptor beta chains drawn from one sample of a study of T cell changes during pregnancy in multiple sclerosis. Measured with immunoSEQ multiplex PCR; TCRdb has only the in-frame clones, and not every one. The profile shows some 87,000 clones, around 96% of them singletons. Sequenced here: peripheral blood, sampled in the second trimester of pregnancy. These receptors came from a female donor with multiple sclerosis, enrolled in a pregnancy study. CDR3s include the opening cysteine and the closing phenylalanine or tryptophan. The D gene is left open where the match is weak. Not every row has a clone size; where given, it reads once, few, many or a size class.

size: NA; D: TRBD2; J: TRBJ2-1; V: TRBV5-6; CDR3: CASSLVLAGVNEQFF; DNA: TGTGCCAGCAGCTTGGTTCTAGCGGGAGTCAATGAGCAGTTCTTC
size: NA; D: TRBD2; J: TRBJ2-1; V: TRBV10-3; CDR3: CAIRGTSGSFDEQFF; DNA: TGTGCCATCAGGGGGACTAGCGGGAGCTTCGATGAGCAGTTCTTC
size: NA; D: NA; J: TRBJ2-3; V: TRBV11-3; CDR3: CASSSAGTDTQYF; DNA: TGTGCCAGCAGCTCGGCGGGCACAGATACGCAGTATTTT
size: NA; D: TRBD1; J: TRBJ1-4; V: TRBV25-1; CDR3: CARQGTPSHFATNEKLFF; DNA: TGTGCCAGACAGGGGACCCCCTCGCACTTTGCAACTAATGAAAAACTGTTTTTT
size: NA; D: NA; J: TRBJ1-2; V: TRBV5-1; CDR3: CASKIKAQGGGYTF; DNA: TGCGCCAGCAAAATTAAGGCGCAGGGAGGTGGCTACACCTTC
size: NA; D: TRBD1; J: TRBJ1-1; V: TRBV7-2; CDR3: CASSIPGTGGTEAFF; DNA: TGTGCCAGCAGCATCCCCGGGACAGGGGGCACTGAAGCTTTCTTT
size: once; D: NA; J: TRBJ1-1; V: TRBV7-9; CDR3: CASSLSAQGSTEAFF; DNA: TGTGCCAGCAGCCTATCGGCGCAGGGGAGCACTGAAGCTTTCTTT
size: NA; D: NA; J: TRBJ1-1; V: TRBV6-1; CDR3: CASREEREAFF; DNA: TGTGCCAGCAGGGAGGAGCGAGAAGCTTTCTTT
size: NA; D: NA; J: TRBJ2-1; V: TRBV19; CDR3: CASQPGGGSSYNEQFF; DNA: TGTGCCAGTCAACCGGGGGGCGGGAGCTCCTACAATGAGCAGTTCTTC
size: NA; D: TRBD2; J: TRBJ2-3; V: TRBV11-2; CDR3: CASSLVGREKDTQYF; DNA: TGTGCCAGCAGCTTAGTAGGGCGGGAGAAGGATACGCAGTATTTT
size: NA; D: NA; J: TRBJ2-7; V: TRBV25-1; CDR3: CASSELGETSHEQYF; DNA: TGTGCCAGCAGTGAATTAGGCGAGACTAGTCACGAGCAGTACTTC
size: NA; D: NA; J: TRBJ2-3; V: TRBV4-3; CDR3: CASSQEGAATQYF; DNA: TGCGCCAGCAGCCAAGAGGGGGCGGCTACGCAGTATTTT
size: NA; D: TRBD2; J: TRBJ2-1; V: TRBV7-8; CDR3: CASSLGPETSGRAQGEQFF; DNA: TGTGCCAGCAGCTTAGGTCCCGAGACTAGCGGGAGGGCCCAGGGTGAGCAGTTCTTC
size: NA; D: NA; J: TRBJ2-5; V: TRBV27; CDR3: CASMGASGEDQETQYF; DNA: TGTGCCAGCATGGGGGCTAGCGGTGAAGACCAAGAGACCCAGTACTTC
size: NA; D: NA; J: TRBJ2-1; V: TRBV19; CDR3: CASSISGQDNSYNEQFF; DNA: TGTGCCAGTAGTATTTCGGGACAAGATAACTCCTACAATGAGCAGTTCTTC
size: NA; D: NA; J: TRBJ2-7; V: TRBV5-1; CDR3: CASSLDAVTEQYF; DNA: TGCGCCAGCAGCTTGGACGCGGTAACCGAGCAGTACTTC
size: NA; D: TRBD1; J: TRBJ1-1; V: TRBV7-6; CDR3: CASSLVVVSGGENTEAFF; DNA: TGTGCCAGCAGCTTAGTGGTGGTGTCAGGGGGCGAGAACACTGAAGCTTTCTTT
size: NA; D: NA; J: TRBJ2-1; V: TRBV19; CDR3: CASSSAGYNEQFF; DNA: TGTGCCAGTAGTTCGGCGGGGTACAATGAGCAGTTCTTC
size: NA; D: NA; J: TRBJ2-5; V: TRBV4-1; CDR3: CASSPGETQYF; DNA: TGCGCCAGCAGCCCCGGAGAGACCCAGTACTTC
size: NA; D: TRBD1; J: TRBJ2-7; V: TRBV5-1; CDR3: CASNARDRDYEQYF; DNA: TGCGCCAGCAATGCGCGGGACAGGGATTACGAGCAGTACTTC
size: once; D: TRBD2; J: TRBJ2-2; V: TRBV5-1; CDR3: CASSGVAGGGTGELFF; DNA: TGCGCCAGCAGCGGAGTAGCGGGAGGGGGAACCGGGGAGCTGTTTTTT
size: NA; D: TRBD2; J: TRBJ2-5; V: TRBV10-3; CDR3: CAISLPGGEETQYF; DNA: TGTGCCATCAGCCTCCCGGGGGGAGAAGAGACCCAGTACTTC
size: NA; D: NA; J: TRBJ1-1; V: TRBV4-3; CDR3: CASSQVLGDTEAFF; DNA: TGCGCCAGCAGCCAAGTCCTAGGTGACACTGAAGCTTTCTTT
size: NA; D: NA; J: TRBJ1-1; V: TRBV2; CDR3: CASSETVNTEAFF; DNA: TGTGCCAGCAGTGAAACAGTGAACACTGAAGCTTTCTTT
size: NA; D: NA; J: TRBJ2-3; V: TRBV5-4; CDR3: CASSLVARLDTQYF; DNA: TGTGCCAGCAGCTTGGTGGCCAGGCTGGATACGCAGTATTTT
size: NA; D: TRBD2; J: TRBJ2-1; V: TRBV27; CDR3: CASTPPLQSGGPWNEQFF; DNA: TGTGCCAGCACCCCACCTCTTCAGTCGGGAGGGCCGTGGAATGAGCAGTTCTTC
size: NA; D: TRBD2; J: TRBJ2-5; V: TRBV2; CDR3: CASRSGGAQETQYF; DNA: TGTGCCAGCAGATCGGGGGGGGCACAAGAGACCCAGTACTTC
size: NA; D: TRBD1; J: TRBJ2-3; V: TRBV10-3; CDR3: CAISASGQVLTDTQYF; DNA: TGTGCCATCAGTGCATCGGGACAGGTGCTTACAGATACGCAGTATTTT
size: NA; D: NA; J: TRBJ2-7; V: TRBV19; CDR3: CASSMGGPYEQYF; DNA: TGTGCCAGTAGTATGGGGGGGCCCTACGAGCAGTACTTC
size: NA; D: TRBD2; J: TRBJ2-1; V: TRBV5-1; CDR3: CASSSRLLIAGAYNEQFF; DNA: TGCGCCAGCAGCTCCCGCCTTCTTATAGCGGGAGCCTACAATGAGCAGTTCTTC
size: NA; D: TRBD2; J: TRBJ2-2; V: TRBV5-5; CDR3: CASSLLAVNTGELFF; DNA: TGTGCCAGCAGCTTACTAGCGGTGAACACCGGGGAGCTGTTTTTT
size: once; D: NA; J: TRBJ2-7; V: TRBV6-1; CDR3: CASRAGSYEQYF; DNA: TGTGCCAGCAGGGCAGGGTCCTACGAGCAGTACTTC
size: NA; D: NA; J: TRBJ1-2; V: TRBV19; CDR3: CASGEAFYGYTF; DNA: TGTGCCAGTGGAGAGGCTTTCTATGGCTACACCTTC
size: NA; D: TRBD2; J: TRBJ2-7; V: TRBV5-4; CDR3: CASSSAGDYSYEQYF; DNA: TGTGCCAGCAGCTCAGCCGGGGACTACTCCTACGAGCAGTACTTC
size: NA; D: TRBD2; J: TRBJ2-1; V: TRBV13; CDR3: CASSLYLAEHNEQFF; DNA: TGTGCCAGCAGCTTATACCTAGCGGAGCACAATGAGCAGTTCTTC
size: NA; D: TRBD1; J: TRBJ1-1; V: TRBV11-2; CDR3: CASSLYEGASEAFF; DNA: TGTGCCAGCAGCTTATACGAGGGGGCCTCTGAAGCTTTCTTT
size: NA; D: NA; J: TRBJ1-1; V: TRBV19; CDR3: CASSPMGSGTEAFF; DNA: TGTGCCAGTAGTCCGATGGGGAGTGGTACTGAAGCTTTCTTT
size: NA; D: TRBD2; J: TRBJ2-7; V: TRBV11-2; CDR3: CASSPERGRSYEQYF; DNA: TGTGCCAGCAGCCCGGAGCGGGGAAGGTCCTACGAGCAGTACTTC
size: NA; D: TRBD1; J: TRBJ1-1; V: TRBV5-1; CDR3: CASSLLQGGMNTEAFF; DNA: TGCGCCAGCAGCTTGCTTCAGGGGGGAATGAACACTGAAGCTTTCTTT
size: once; D: NA; J: TRBJ2-5; V: TRBV5-1; CDR3: CASSLGQQETQYF; DNA: TGCGCCAGCAGCTTGGGACAGCAAGAGACCCAGTACTTC
size: NA; D: NA; J: TRBJ2-7; V: TRBV5-6; CDR3: CASSLGQAAYEQYF; DNA: TGTGCCAGCAGCTTGGGGCAGGCTGCCTACGAGCAGTACTTC
size: NA; D: NA; J: TRBJ2-3; V: TRBV27; CDR3: CASSYRGRAGRGDTQYF; DNA: TGTGCCAGCAGTTATAGGGGGAGAGCAGGCCGCGGAGATACGCAGTATTTT
size: NA; D: TRBD2; J: TRBJ2-1; V: TRBV6-1; CDR3: CASSATSGRANEQFF; DNA: TGTGCCAGCAGTGCGACTAGCGGGAGAGCAAATGAGCAGTTCTTC
size: NA; D: TRBD1; J: TRBJ1-2; V: TRBV11-3; CDR3: CASSLQRDRGRVGYTF; DNA: TGTGCCAGCAGCCTCCAAAGGGACAGGGGGCGGGTTGGCTACACCTTC
size: NA; D: NA; J: TRBJ2-1; V: TRBV15; CDR3: CATSRMSIAGETYNEQFF; DNA: TGTGCCACCAGCAGAATGTCGATCGCAGGGGAAACCTACAATGAGCAGTTCTTC
size: NA; D: TRBD1; J: TRBJ2-7; V: TRBV5-6; CDR3: CASSLVGQGDYEQYF; DNA: TGTGCCAGCAGCTTGGTGGGACAGGGGGACTACGAGCAGTACTTC